Each of the 27 T cell receptor beta chains below was sequenced from the same sample in a study of blood T cell repertoires in COVID-19 (dated by TCRdb to the early 2020s). The library relied on the immunoSEQ multiplex PCR assay. Here the immuneACCESS table is served through TCRdb, limited to in-frame sequences with V and J called. Missing clones are a known gap in these copies; in checked studies unresolved V genes cover under half, and the rest lacks a known reason. The table for this sample lists 220,000 or so clones; 84% of them were counted only once. The ten largest clones capture approximately 6.8% of the sample. Material for sequencing was PBMCs or T cells enriched from blood (not recorded which). These receptors were collected from a woman in her 40s who had recovered from COVID-19.

This rearrangement joins TRBV19 to TRBJ1-1; 7 nucleotides line up with TRBD1. The germline CDR1 and CDR2 sequences are LNHDA and SQIVND (reference sequence). V lost 6 bases to trimming and J lost 10 bases; unmatched junction nucleotides: 5. The CDR3 loop spans 11 amino acids. The DNA for the CDR3 is TGTGCCAGTAGGAGAGGGGGCGGAGCTTTCTTT. Its translation is CASRRGGGAFF.

The chain employs TRBV5-1 and TRBJ2-7, with 7 bases fitting TRBD1. Germline V CDR1 and CDR2: SGHRS, YFSETQ. The J segment lost 2 bases and the V segment lost 3 bases, leaving 5 bases of the junction unmatched. The CDR3 sequence is 14 residues long. The CDR3: CASSSGTATYEQYF. The CDR3 DNA follows: TGCGCCAGCAGCTCCGGGACAGCGACCTACGAGCAGTACTTC.

CDR3 sequence (DNA): TGTGCCAGCAGTTTATGGTCTTCGGGACAGGGCGGTGGCTACACCTTC. It codes for CASSLWSSGQGGGYTF. The chain joins TRBV28 to TRBJ1-2; TRBD1 matches 9 bases. After removal of 0 bases from V and 7 bases from J, the junction contained 9 bases not matched to a gene. Looked up from germline, CDR1 is MDHEN and CDR2 is SYDVKM. The CDR3 has 16 residues.

The chain uses TRBV27 and TRBJ2-3; D perhaps matches TRBD1 (5 bases). The V gene's germline CDR1 is MNHEY and CDR2 SMNVEV (reference sequence). The CDR3 has 16 residues. V was shortened by 1 base and J by 2 bases, with 13 bases between the two germline ends. CDR3 bases: TGTGCCAGCAGTTTATATGGGTGGGGCCTCACAGATACGCAGTATTTT. Protein: CASSLYGWGLTDTQYF.

The V and J genes are TRBV30 and TRBJ1-2, with D possibly matching TRBD1 (5 bases). The germline gives CDR1 GTSNPN, CDR2 SVGIG (reference sequence). V was clipped by 2 bases and J by 2 bases, with 12 bases between them. The length of the CDR3 is 14 residues. The CDR3 sequence is CAWSLGDFNYGYTF. CDR3 DNA sequence: TGTGCCTGGAGTTTAGGGGATTTCAACTATGGCTACACCTTC.

This sequence joins TRBV10-2 and TRBJ2-1, with 7 nucleotides matching TRBD2. Unmatched junction bases numbered 8, after V lost 7 bases and J lost 5 bases. Germline-derived CDR1 and CDR2 are WSHSY and SAAADI. The CDR3 length is 14 residues. As DNA, the CDR3 is TGCGCCAGCATCGGACGGGGGGAAGACAATGAGCAGTTCTTC. Amino acid sequence: CASIGRGEDNEQFF.

The chain recombines TRBV14 with TRBJ2-2; possible D gene TRBD2, 6 bases. V lost 1 base and J 3 bases, leaving 15 bases between the germline ends. Germline V gives CDR1 SGHDN, CDR2 FVKESK. This CDR3 spans 17 amino acids. The CDR3 loop reads CASSQVGRGGDTGELFF. The CDR3 nucleotides read TGTGCCAGCAGCCAAGTGGGTCGCGGAGGGGACACCGGGGAGCTGTTTTTT. Complete variable domain (other parts from reference TRBV14 and TRBJ2-2): EAGVTQFPSHSVIEKGQTVTLRCDPISGHDNLYWYRRVMGKEIKFLLHFVKESKQDESGMPNNRFLAERTGGTYSTLKVQPAELEDSGVYFCASSQVGRGGDTGELFFGEGSRLTVL.

V is TRBV27 and J is TRBJ2-1; 7 bases agree with TRBD2. The CDR3 consists of 14 residues. Looked up from germline, CDR1 is MNHEY and CDR2 is SMNVEV (reference sequence). V gave up 2 bases and J gave up 2 bases; unmatched junction bases: 0. This chain's CDR3 is CASSLAGAYNEQFF. The CDR3 bases are TGTGCCAGCAGTTTAGCGGGGGCCTACAATGAGCAGTTCTTC.

The J gene is TRBJ2-7, the V gene TRBV28; 7 bases agree with TRBD1. In germline, CDR1 is MDHEN, CDR2 SYDVKM. The CDR3 extends over 16 amino acids. Trimming took 6 bases from V and 0 from J; bases not matched to a gene: 11. The CDR3 loop reads CASRPTGDRGSYEQYF. CDR3 coding DNA: TGTGCCAGCAGGCCCACAGGGGATCGGGGCTCCTACGAGCAGTACTTC.

This clone has a handful of counts. This same CDR3 is encoded by further DNA sequences in the sample. V gene TRBV5-1 combines with J gene TRBJ2-3, with a weak D call TRBD1 (6 bases). V gave up 3 bases and J gave up 1 base, with 9 bases separating them. The CDR3 contains 14 residues. Germline lookup yields CDR1 SGHRS and CDR2 YFSETQ. The CDR3 DNA follows: TGCGCCAGCAGCTCTAGACAGGGCACAGATACGCAGTATTTT. Translated, it gives CASSSRQGTDTQYF. The variable domain in full, with the rest retrieved from reference TRBV5-1 and TRBJ2-3, is KAGVTQTPRYLIKTRGQQVTLSCSPISGHRSVSWYQQTPGQGLQFLFEYFSETQRNKGNFPGRFSGRQFSNSRSEMNVSTLELGDSALYLCASSSRQGTDTQYFGPGTRLTVL.

This chain uses TRBV5-1 with TRBJ1-5, with D unresolved. V lost 0 bases and J lost 1, with 5 bases in between. CDR3 length: 14 amino acids. Germline values: CDR1 SGHRS, CDR2 YFSETQ. In DNA form, the CDR3 reads TGCGCCAGCAGCTTGGCCGGGAGCAATCAGCCCCAGCATTTT. It translates to CASSLAGSNQPQHF.

V is TRBV5-1 and J is TRBJ1-1; D is possibly TRBD1 (6 bases). The V end was cut by 4 bases, the J end by 1 base, with 11 bases between. The CDR3 extends over 14 amino acids. Germline V gene sequence: CDR1 SGHRS, CDR2 YFSETQ. DNA for the CDR3: TGCGCCAGCAGCCCCGGACAGTCGAACACTGAAGCTTTCTTT. Its translation is CASSPGQSNTEAFF.

This chain uses TRBV27 with TRBJ2-1, with a weak D call TRBD2 (5 bases). The CDR3 loop spans 13 amino acids. With 5 bases removed from V and 3 bases from J, the gap between germline ends came to 8 bases. Germline-derived CDR1 and CDR2 are MNHEY and SMNVEV (reference sequence). Here the CDR3 reads CASSLDYYNEQFF. The CDR3 region has the DNA TGTGCCAGCAGTCTCGACTACTACAATGAGCAGTTCTTC.

The chain uses TRBV7-6 and TRBJ2-1; 9 nucleotides match TRBD2. The junction had 11 bases not matched to a gene; V was cut back by 7 bases and J by 4 bases. The length of the CDR3 is 16 residues. Germline-derived CDR1 and CDR2 are SGHVS and FNYEAQ. CDR3 loop: CASTQMAGGGYNEQFF. In DNA form, the CDR3 reads TGTGCCAGCACCCAGATGGCGGGAGGGGGGTACAATGAGCAGTTCTTC.

The chain is built from TRBV28 and TRBJ1-6; D not resolved. V gave up 5 bases and J gave up 4 bases, with 12 bases separating them. The CDR3 loop spans 15 amino acids. The V gene's germline CDR1 is MDHEN and CDR2 SYDVKM. DNA for the CDR3: TGTGCCAGCAGTACCCCCGAGCGGTATAATTCACCCCTCCACTTT. It codes for CASSTPERYNSPLHF.

The gene calls are TRBV7-2 and TRBJ2-1, with 10 nucleotides matching TRBD2. Germline values: CDR1 SGHTA, CDR2 FQGNSA. The CDR3 extends over 15 amino acids. Trimming removed 1 base from V and 4 bases from J; junction bases left unmatched: 1. The CDR3 DNA reads as TGTGCCAGCAGCTTAGGGACTAGCGGTTACAATGAGCAGTTCTTC. Its translation is CASSLGTSGYNEQFF.

The rearrangement joins TRBV10-1 to TRBJ2-1; D perhaps matches TRBD2 (5 bases). The CDR3 contains 15 residues. Germline V gene lookup returns CDR1 WNHNN and CDR2 SYGVQD (reference sequence). The V and J ends lost 3 bases and 3 bases respectively, with 12 bases between them. Here the CDR3 DNA reads TGCGCCAGCAGTGATGGAGGAATAAACTACAATGAGCAGTTCTTC. This translates into CASSDGGINYNEQFF.

The rearrangement uses TRBV2 and TRBJ2-1; TRBD2 agrees at 11 bases. This CDR3 has 16 amino acids. CDR1 SNHLY and CDR2 FYNNEI come from the germline V gene. J was trimmed by 5 bases and V by 6 bases; bases with no gene match: 9. The CDR3 coding sequence is TGTGCCAGCAGCGCCCCAGGGACTAGCGGTAACAATGAGCAGTTCTTC. It specifies CASSAPGTSGNNEQFF.

The chain employs TRBV7-9 and TRBJ2-7, with 8 bases fitting TRBD1. Germline CDR1 SEHNR, CDR2 FQNEAQ (reference sequence). This CDR3 has 14 amino acids. V lost 6 bases to trimming and J lost 1 base; unmatched junction nucleotides: 5. CDR3 region: CASRPTGASYEQYF. CDR3 DNA sequence: TGTGCCAGCAGACCGACAGGGGCGTCCTACGAGCAGTACTTC.

Concerning this clone: The sample carries other DNA sequences with the same CDR3. The rearrangement links TRBV5-1 to TRBJ2-5, with D tentatively TRBD1 (5 bases). The CDR3 is made up of 14 amino acids. Germline lookup yields CDR1 SGHRS and CDR2 YFSETQ. Deletions cut 0 bases from V and 2 bases from J, with 8 bases between. The CDR3 loop reads CASSLGAGQETQYF. The CDR3 coding sequence is TGCGCCAGCAGCTTGGGGGCAGGGCAAGAGACCCAGTACTTC.

The chain is built from TRBV18 and TRBJ1-4; D gene ambiguous. This CDR3 has 15 residues. Between the trimmed V and J ends, which lost 2 bases and 7 bases, there was a span of 14 bases. Germline V gives CDR1 KGHSH, CDR2 LQKENI. DNA for the CDR3: TGTGCCAGCTCACCAAGGCAGGCCACTGGTGAAAAACTGTTTTTT. It translates to CASSPRQATGEKLFF.

J is TRBJ1-6 and V is TRBV28; TRBD1 is a possible D gene (5 bases). V dropped 5 bases and J dropped 13 bases, with 15 bases sitting between them. This CDR3 is 13 amino acids long. Germline V gene data show CDR1 as MDHEN and CDR2 as SYDVKM. CDR3 protein: CASSGGVTYPLHF. CDR3 nucleotides: TGTGCCAGCAGTGGGGGGGTGACGTATCCCCTCCACTTT.

J is TRBJ1-2 and V is TRBV28; 9 nucleotides align to TRBD1. V shed 5 bases, J shed 8 bases, and the junction held 9 bases outside the gene matches. The CDR3 covers 14 residues. Germline lookup yields CDR1 MDHEN and CDR2 SYDVKM. The CDR3 sequence is CASSPGQGLGGYTF. The CDR3 nucleotides are TGTGCCAGCAGTCCGGGACAGGGCCTTGGAGGCTACACCTTC.

V gene TRBV9 combines with J gene TRBJ2-7; tentatively, D is TRBD1 (6 bases). Germline assignment: CDR1 SGDLS and CDR2 YYNGEE. The CDR3 has 15 residues. The V and J ends lost 3 bases and 3 bases respectively, with 16 bases between them. The CDR3 nucleotides are TGTGCCAGCAGCGAGCAGGGGTCCCCCGGCTACGAGCAGTACTTC. The encoded protein is CASSEQGSPGYEQYF.

This chain uses TRBV7-9 with TRBJ1-1; possible D gene TRBD1, 6 bases. This CDR3 contains 11 residues. V lost 5 bases to trimming and J lost 7 bases, with 8 bases between them. Germline loops: CDR1 SEHNR, CDR2 FQNEAQ (reference sequence). The CDR3 nucleotides read TGTGCCAGCAGCCAGGGGATTGAAGCTTTCTTT. This sequence encodes CASSQGIEAFF.

This rearrangement joins TRBV7-3 to TRBJ1-4; TRBD1 aligns across 8 bases. The junction had 12 bases not matched to a gene; V was cut back by 2 bases and J by 4 bases. Germline V CDR1 and CDR2: SGHTA, FQGTGA. CDR3 length: 18 residues. CDR3 in amino acids: CASSLRWAGGTVNEKLFF. Here the CDR3 DNA reads TGTGCCAGCAGCTTACGATGGGCAGGGGGCACCGTTAATGAAAAACTGTTTTTT.

This clone was counted a few times. The chain recombines TRBV10-3 with TRBJ2-7; 10 bases are a match to TRBD2. Germline V CDR1 and CDR2: ENHRY, SYGVKD. Unmatched junction bases numbered 14, after V lost 11 bases and J lost 4 bases. There are 15 residues in the CDR3. The chain's CDR3 is CAAQAGLAKTYEQYF. CDR3 nucleotides: TGTGCCGCCCAGGCGGGACTAGCGAAGACTTACGAGCAGTACTTC.